The text below deals with one T cell receptor beta chain. The sample holds a few counts of this clonotype. Its recognized antigen is unknown. Base qualities are not provided; no much larger clone lies one nucleotide away. CDR1 and CDR2, looked up from the germline V gene, are SGHVS and FNYEAQ. From cysteine to phenylalanine, the CDR3 is 14 amino acids long. Only the CDR3 DNA is retained, 42 bases long and in frame from the first base. V is cut by 1 base and J by 3 bases, and the space between the germline ends is 10 bases. The library was produced with PCR. Sequencing instrument: Illumina HiSeq 2500. To reduce PCR and sequencing biases, unique molecular identifiers were incorporated into the TCR beta cDNA libraries. Approximately 500,000 cDNA molecules were obtained for every 1 to 10 million input T cells, so each molecule roughly corresponded to one T cell. The same protocol used for the earlier healthy control dataset was applied to prepare and sequence the patient libraries. Samples belonging to the same batch were prepared together, multiplexed and sequenced on a shared HiSeq lane. In the paper's pipeline: Raw barcoded reads were processed with MIGEC, and single-read molecular identifier groups were discarded before consensus assembly and CDR3 extraction. Clonotype tables were post-analysed with VDJtools, normalizing diversity by down-sampling all datasets to the smallest sample size. Repertoire overlap clustering matched CDR3 amino acid but not nucleotide sequences to correct batch-related cross-sample contamination. TCRdb reanalyzed the raw reads on its own, using fastp at Q25 for trimming and MiXCR for clone calling, and kept in-frame beta chains. Each CDR3 protein appears once, grouped with its most common genes and DNA. TCRdb, not the original authors, processed these V and J calls. Across this sample there are around 770,000 distinct CDR3 sequences, with 35% to 55% seen only once. In total, the top ten clones hold over 4.5% of the sample.

The record originates from a study of post-analysis software for immune sequencing data (dated by TCRdb to between 2014 and 2017). Context from the whole study: The recorded disease courses included relapsing-remitting, secondary progressive and progressive-relapsing multiple sclerosis, and some patients had no subtype annotation. The multiple sclerosis patient repertoires were compared with 10 or so previously published healthy control repertoires from donors aged about 6 to 26 years. A subset of samples was prepared in parallel using single-end sample barcoding, then pooled and co-amplified after Illumina adapter ligation.

TCR beta repertoires were profiled from peripheral blood of more than ten young patients with multiple sclerosis to demonstrate the VDJtools post-analysis software. The multiple sclerosis patients were children and adolescents ranging in age from about 6 to 17 years. General conclusions and limits of the study: Direct clustering with F measure revealed strong co-clustering of samples prepared in the same batch, which led to a batch-effect correction. The control group was slightly older than the multiple sclerosis patient group. Patients showed significantly higher frequencies than controls for 4 or 5 TRBV segments, among them TRBV5-6, TRBV5-1 and TRBV20-1. Normalized Chao1 diversity was significantly lower in multiple sclerosis patients than controls, suggesting substantial peripheral T-cell clonal expansion.

Sample: blood. The receptor's source is a girl between 5 and 17 years old with multiple sclerosis. The chain couples TRBV7-6 to TRBJ2-7; the D match is possibly TRBD1 or TRBD2, with 5 bases aligned in each. CDR3 region: CASSLGDHNYEQYF. The nucleotide sequence reads as follows: TGTGCCAGCAGCTTAGGGGACCATAACTACGAGCAGTACTTC.